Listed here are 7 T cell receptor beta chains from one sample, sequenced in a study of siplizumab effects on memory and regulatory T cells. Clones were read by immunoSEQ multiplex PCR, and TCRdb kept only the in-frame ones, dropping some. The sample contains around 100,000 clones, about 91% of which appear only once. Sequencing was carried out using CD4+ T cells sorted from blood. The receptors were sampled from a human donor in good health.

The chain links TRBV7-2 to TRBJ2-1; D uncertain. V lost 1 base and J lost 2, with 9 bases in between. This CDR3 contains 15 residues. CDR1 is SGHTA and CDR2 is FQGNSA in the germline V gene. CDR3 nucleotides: TGTGCCAGCAGCTTAGGTTGGGGTCCCTACAATGAGCAGTTCTTC. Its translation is CASSLGWGPYNEQFF.

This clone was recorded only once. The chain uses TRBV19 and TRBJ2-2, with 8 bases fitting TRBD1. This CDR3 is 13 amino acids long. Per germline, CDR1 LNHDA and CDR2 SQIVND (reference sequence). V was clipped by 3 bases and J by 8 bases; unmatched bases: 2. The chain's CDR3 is CASSIDRGGELFF. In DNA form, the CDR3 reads TGTGCCAGTAGTATCGACAGGGGAGGGGAGCTGTTTTTT.

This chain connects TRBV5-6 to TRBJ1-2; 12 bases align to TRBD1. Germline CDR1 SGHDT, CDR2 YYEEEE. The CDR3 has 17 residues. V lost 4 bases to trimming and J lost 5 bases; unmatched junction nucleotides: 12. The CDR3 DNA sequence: TGTGCCAGCAGCCCCGGGACAGGGGGCGCGAATTGGTATGGCTACACCTTC. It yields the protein CASSPGTGGANWYGYTF. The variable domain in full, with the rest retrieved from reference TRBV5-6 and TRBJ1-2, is DAGVTQSPTHLIKTRGQQVTLRCSPKSGHDTVSWYQQALGQGPQFIFQYYEEEERQRGNFPDRFSGHQFPNYSSELNVNALLLGDSALYLCASSPGTGGANWYGYTFGSGTRLTVV.

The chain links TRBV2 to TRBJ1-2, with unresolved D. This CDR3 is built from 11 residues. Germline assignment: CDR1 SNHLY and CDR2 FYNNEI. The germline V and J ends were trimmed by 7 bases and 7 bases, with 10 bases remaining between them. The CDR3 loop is CASNVGGGYTF. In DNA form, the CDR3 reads TGTGCCAGCAACGTGGGAGGTGGCTACACCTTC.

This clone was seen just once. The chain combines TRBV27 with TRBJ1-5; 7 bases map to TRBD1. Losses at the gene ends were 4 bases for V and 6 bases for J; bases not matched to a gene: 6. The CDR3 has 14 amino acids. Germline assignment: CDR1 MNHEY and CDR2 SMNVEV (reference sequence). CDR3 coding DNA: TGTGCCAGCAGTTCCGACAGGGCGGCTCAGCCCCAGCATTTT. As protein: CASSSDRAAQPQHF.

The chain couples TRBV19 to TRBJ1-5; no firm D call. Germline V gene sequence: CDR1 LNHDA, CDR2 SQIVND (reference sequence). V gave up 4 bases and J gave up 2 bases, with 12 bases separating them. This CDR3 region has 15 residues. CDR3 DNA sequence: TGTGCCAGTAGTAGGATTGACCTGGGCAATCAGCCCCAGCATTTT. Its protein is CASSRIDLGNQPQHF.

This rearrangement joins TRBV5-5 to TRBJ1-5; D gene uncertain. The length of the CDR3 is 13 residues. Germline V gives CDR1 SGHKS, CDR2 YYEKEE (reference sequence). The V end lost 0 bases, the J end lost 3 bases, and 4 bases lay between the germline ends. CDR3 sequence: CASSLEANQPQHF. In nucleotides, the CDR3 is TGTGCCAGCAGCTTGGAAGCCAATCAGCCCCAGCATTTT.